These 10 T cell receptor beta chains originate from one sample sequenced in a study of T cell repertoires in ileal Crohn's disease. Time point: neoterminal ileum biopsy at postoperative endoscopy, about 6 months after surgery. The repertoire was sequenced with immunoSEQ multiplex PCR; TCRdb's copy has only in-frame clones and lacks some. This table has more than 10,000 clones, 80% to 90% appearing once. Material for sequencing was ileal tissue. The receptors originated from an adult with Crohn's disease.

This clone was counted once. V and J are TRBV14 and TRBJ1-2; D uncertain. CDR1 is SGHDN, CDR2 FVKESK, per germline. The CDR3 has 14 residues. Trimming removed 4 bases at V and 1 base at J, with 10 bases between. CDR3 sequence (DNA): TGTGCCAGCAGCCCAGGTGGGAGTAACTATGGCTACACCTTC. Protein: CASSPGGSNYGYTF.

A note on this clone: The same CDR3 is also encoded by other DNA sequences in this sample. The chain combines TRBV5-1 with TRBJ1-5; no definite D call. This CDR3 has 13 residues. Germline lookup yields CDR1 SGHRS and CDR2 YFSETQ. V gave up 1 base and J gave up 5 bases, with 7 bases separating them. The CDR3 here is CASSLRGDQPQHF. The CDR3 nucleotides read TGCGCCAGCAGCTTGCGCGGAGATCAGCCCCAGCATTTT.

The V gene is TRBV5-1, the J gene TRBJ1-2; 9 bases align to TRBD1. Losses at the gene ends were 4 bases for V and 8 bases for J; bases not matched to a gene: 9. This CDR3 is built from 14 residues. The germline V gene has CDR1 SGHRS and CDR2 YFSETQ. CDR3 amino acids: CASSPEGQGMGYTF. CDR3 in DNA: TGCGCCAGCAGCCCCGAGGGACAGGGAATGGGCTACACCTTC.

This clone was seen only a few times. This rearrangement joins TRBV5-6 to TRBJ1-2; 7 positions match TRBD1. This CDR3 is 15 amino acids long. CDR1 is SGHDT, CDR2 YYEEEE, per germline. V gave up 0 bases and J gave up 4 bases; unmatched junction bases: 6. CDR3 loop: CASSLGDRASYGYTF. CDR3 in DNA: TGTGCCAGCAGCTTGGGCGACAGGGCGTCCTATGGCTACACCTTC.

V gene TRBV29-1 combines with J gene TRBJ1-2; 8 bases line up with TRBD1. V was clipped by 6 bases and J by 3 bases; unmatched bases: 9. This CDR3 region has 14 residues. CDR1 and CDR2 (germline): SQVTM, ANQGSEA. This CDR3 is CSVDRGLGDYGYTF. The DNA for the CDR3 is TGCAGCGTAGACAGGGGTCTGGGAGACTATGGCTACACCTTC.

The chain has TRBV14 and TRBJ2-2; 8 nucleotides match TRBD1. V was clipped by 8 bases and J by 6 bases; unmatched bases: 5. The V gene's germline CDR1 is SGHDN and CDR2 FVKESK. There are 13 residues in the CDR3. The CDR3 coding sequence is TGTGCCAGCGGGGAACAGGGGGCCGGGGAGCTGTTTTTT. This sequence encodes CASGEQGAGELFF.

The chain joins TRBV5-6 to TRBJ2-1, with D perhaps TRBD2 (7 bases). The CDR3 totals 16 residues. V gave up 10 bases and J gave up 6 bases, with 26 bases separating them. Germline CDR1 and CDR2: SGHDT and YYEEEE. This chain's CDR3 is CAGGARGKRRGNEQFF. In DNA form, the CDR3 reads TGTGCCGGGGGGGCTAGAGGGAAACGCAGGGGCAATGAGCAGTTCTTC.

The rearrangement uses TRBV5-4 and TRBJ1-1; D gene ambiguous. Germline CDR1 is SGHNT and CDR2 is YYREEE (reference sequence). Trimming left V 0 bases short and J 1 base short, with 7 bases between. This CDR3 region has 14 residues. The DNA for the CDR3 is TGTGCCAGCAGCTTGGACGGGAGGAACACTGAAGCTTTCTTT. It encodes CASSLDGRNTEAFF.

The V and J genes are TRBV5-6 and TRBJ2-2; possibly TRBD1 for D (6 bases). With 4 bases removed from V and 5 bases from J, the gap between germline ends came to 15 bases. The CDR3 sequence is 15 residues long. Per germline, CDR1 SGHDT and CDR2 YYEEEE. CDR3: CASSPSTGRTGELFF. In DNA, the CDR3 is TGTGCCAGCAGCCCTTCGACAGGTCGGACCGGGGAGCTGTTTTTT. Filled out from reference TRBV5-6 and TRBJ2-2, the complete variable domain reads DAGVTQSPTHLIKTRGQQVTLRCSPKSGHDTVSWYQQALGQGPQFIFQYYEEEERQRGNFPDRFSGHQFPNYSSELNVNALLLGDSALYLCASSPSTGRTGELFFGEGSRLTVL.

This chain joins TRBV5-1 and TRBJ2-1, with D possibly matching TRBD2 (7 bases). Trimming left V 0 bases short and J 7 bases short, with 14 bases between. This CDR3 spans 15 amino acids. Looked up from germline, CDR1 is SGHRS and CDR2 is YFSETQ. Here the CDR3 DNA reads TGCGCCAGCAGCTTGGCCGCGGGGGCTAGGAATGAGCAGTTCTTC. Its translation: CASSLAAGARNEQFF. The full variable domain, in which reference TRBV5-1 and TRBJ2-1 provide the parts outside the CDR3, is KAGVTQTPRYLIKTRGQQVTLSCSPISGHRSVSWYQQTPGQGLQFLFEYFSETQRNKGNFPGRFSGRQFSNSRSEMNVSTLELGDSALYLCASSLAAGARNEQFFGPGTRLTVL.